This T cell receptor beta chain was sequenced in a study of glioma-infiltrating T cells after dendritic cell vaccination. Germline V lookup: CDR1 SGHTA, CDR2 FQGNSA. CDR3 length: 15 residues. V lost 0 bases and J 1 base, leaving 6 bases between the germline ends. Documented time point: after dendritic cell vaccination, including at tumor progression/relapse. Using immunoSEQ multiplex PCR, the repertoire was profiled, and TCRdb retains in-frame clones only, with some absent. The sample shows roughly 87,000 clones, over 80% of them seen only once. The receptor comes from a human donor with glioblastoma. The input for sequencing was blood, taken after dendritic cell vaccination. The V gene is TRBV7-2, the J gene TRBJ2-2; D unclear. CDR3 sequence (DNA): TGTGCCAGCAGCTTAGCGGGCCTGAACACCGGGGAGCTGTTTTTT. It specifies CASSLAGLNTGELFF.